The clone carrying this TCR beta chain showed up just once. This sample was taken from a study of blood T cell repertoires in COVID-19. Study-level information: There were acute and convalescent COVID-19 samples, and they came from the United States, Italy and Spain. Sources were T cells, B-cell-depleted T cells, or PBMCs; the material itself was cDNA or gDNA.

In the authors' workflow: The authors estimated nucleated cell counts from reference gene primer amplification. Assay: immunoSEQ multiplex PCR; the TCRdb copy retains only in-frame clones and omits some. V and J calls and clone size come straight from that table; D and trimming were deduced from the DNA. The sample lists 200,000 to 250,000 clones, 88% occurring once. The CDR3 sequence is 13 residues long. From germline, CDR1 is SEHNR and CDR2 FQNEAQ (reference sequence). Trimming took 5 bases from V and 4 from J, leaving 11 bases between them. Material for sequencing was peripheral blood. The gene calls are TRBV7-9 and TRBJ1-2, with no clear D. This sequence originates from a man younger than 35 with active or convalescent COVID-19. The chain's CDR3 is CASSETGAYGYTF. The DNA for the CDR3 is TGTGCCAGCAGCGAGACTGGTGCCTATGGCTACACCTTC.